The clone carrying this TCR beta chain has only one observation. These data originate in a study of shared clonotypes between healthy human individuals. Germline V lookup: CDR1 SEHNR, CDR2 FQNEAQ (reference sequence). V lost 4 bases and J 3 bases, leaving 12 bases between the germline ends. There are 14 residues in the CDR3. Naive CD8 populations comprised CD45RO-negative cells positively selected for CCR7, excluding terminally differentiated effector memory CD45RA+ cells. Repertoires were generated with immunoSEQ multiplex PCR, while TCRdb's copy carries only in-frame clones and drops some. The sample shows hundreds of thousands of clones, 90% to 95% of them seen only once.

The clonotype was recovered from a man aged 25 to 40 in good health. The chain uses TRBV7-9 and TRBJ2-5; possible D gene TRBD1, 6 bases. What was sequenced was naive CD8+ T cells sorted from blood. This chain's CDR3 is CASSSLQGEETQYF. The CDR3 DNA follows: TGTGCCAGCAGCTCCTTACAGGGTGAAGAGACCCAGTACTTC. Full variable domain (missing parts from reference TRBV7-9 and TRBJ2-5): DTGVSQNPRHKITKRGQNVTFRCDPISEHNRLYWYRQTLGQGPEFLTYFQNEAQLEKSRLLSDRFSAERPKGSFSTLEIQRTEQGDSAMYLCASSSLQGEETQYFGPGTRLLVL.